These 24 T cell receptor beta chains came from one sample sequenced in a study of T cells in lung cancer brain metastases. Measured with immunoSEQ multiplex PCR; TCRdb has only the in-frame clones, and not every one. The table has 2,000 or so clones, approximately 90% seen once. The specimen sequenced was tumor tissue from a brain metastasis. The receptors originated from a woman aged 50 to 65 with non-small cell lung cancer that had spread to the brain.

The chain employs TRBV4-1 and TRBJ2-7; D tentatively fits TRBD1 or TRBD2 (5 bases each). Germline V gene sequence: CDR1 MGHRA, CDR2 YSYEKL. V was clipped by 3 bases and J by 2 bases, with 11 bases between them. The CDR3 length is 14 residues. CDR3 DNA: TGCGCCAGCAGCCAGGGGGTGGGCGCCTACGAGCAGTACTTC. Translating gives CASSQGVGAYEQYF.

CDR3 protein: CASSPGGLQPQHF. CDR3 sequence (DNA): TGTGCCAGCAGCCCGGGCGGGCTTCAGCCCCAGCATTTT. V and J are TRBV14 and TRBJ1-5; D remains ambiguous. V lost 4 bases, J lost 6 bases, and 10 bases lay in between. CDR1 and CDR2 (germline): SGHDN, FVKESK. The length of the CDR3 is 13 residues. The full variable domain, with the rest looked up from reference TRBV14 and TRBJ1-5, is EAGVTQFPSHSVIEKGQTVTLRCDPISGHDNLYWYRRVMGKEIKFLLHFVKESKQDESGMPNNRFLAERTGGTYSTLKVQPAELEDSGVYFCASSPGGLQPQHFGDGTRLSIL.

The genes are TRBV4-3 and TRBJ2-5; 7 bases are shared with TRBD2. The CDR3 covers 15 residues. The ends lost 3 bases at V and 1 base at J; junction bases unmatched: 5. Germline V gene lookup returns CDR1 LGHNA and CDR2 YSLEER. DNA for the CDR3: TGCGCCAGCAGCCAGGAGGGACTACCCCAAGAGACCCAGTACTTC. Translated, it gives CASSQEGLPQETQYF.

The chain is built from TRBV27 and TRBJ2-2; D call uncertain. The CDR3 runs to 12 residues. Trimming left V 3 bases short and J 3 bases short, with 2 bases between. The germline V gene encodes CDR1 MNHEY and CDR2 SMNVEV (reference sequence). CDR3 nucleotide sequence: TGTGCCAGCAGTTTTCACACCGGGGAGCTGTTTTTT. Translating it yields CASSFHTGELFF.

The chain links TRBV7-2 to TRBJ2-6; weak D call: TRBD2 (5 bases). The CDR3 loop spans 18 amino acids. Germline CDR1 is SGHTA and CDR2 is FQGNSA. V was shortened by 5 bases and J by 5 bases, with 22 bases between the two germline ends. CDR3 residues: CASSSLGRRQSRANVLTF. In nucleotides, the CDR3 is TGTGCCAGCAGCAGTCTGGGGAGACGACAAAGTCGGGCCAACGTCCTGACTTTC.

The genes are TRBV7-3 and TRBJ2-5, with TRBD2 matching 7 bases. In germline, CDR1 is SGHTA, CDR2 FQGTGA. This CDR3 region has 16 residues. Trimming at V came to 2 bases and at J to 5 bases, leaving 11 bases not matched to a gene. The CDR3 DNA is TGTGCCAGCAGCTTAGGGTTGAACTCGCGGGGGGAGACCCAGTACTTC. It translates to CASSLGLNSRGETQYF.

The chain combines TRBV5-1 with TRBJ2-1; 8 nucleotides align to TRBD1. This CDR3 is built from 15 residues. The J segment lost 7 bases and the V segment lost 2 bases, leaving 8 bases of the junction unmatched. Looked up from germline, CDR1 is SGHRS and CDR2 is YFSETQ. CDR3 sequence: CASSLPGGRENEQFF. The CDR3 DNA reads TGCGCCAGCAGCTTACCAGGGGGCCGAGAGAATGAGCAGTTCTTC.

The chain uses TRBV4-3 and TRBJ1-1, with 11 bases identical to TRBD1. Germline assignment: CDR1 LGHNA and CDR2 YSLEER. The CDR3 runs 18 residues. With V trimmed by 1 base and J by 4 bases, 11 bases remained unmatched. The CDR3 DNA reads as TGCGCCAGCAGCCAAGGTCCCCGGGACAGGGGGTTCATCACTGAAGCTTTCTTT. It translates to CASSQGPRDRGFITEAFF.

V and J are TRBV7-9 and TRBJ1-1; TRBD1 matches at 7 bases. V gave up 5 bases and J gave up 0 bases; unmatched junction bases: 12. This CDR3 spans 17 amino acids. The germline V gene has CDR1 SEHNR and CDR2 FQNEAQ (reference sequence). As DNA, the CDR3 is TGTGCCAGCAGCGCAAAGACAGGGCTCGTCATGAACACTGAAGCTTTCTTT. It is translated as CASSAKTGLVMNTEAFF.

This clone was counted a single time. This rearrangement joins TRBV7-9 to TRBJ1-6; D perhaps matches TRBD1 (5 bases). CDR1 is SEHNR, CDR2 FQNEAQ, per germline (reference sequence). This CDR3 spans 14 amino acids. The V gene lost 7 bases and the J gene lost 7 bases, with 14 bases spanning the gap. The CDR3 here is CASMPGTANSPLHF. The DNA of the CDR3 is TGTGCCAGCATGCCTGGGACCGCAAATTCACCCCTCCACTTT.

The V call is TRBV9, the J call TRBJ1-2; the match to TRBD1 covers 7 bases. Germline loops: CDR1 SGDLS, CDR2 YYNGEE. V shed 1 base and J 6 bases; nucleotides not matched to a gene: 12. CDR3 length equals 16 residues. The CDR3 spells CASSVYSGGRRNGYTF. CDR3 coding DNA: TGTGCCAGCAGCGTATATTCAGGGGGGCGAAGGAATGGCTACACCTTC.

The CDR3 loop is CASSTPQGTEAFF. CDR3 DNA sequence: TGTGCCAGCAGTACACCCCAGGGCACTGAAGCTTTCTTT. The rearrangement joins TRBV2 to TRBJ1-1; a weak D match, TRBD1 (5 bases). Germline V gene lookup returns CDR1 SNHLY and CDR2 FYNNEI. The CDR3 has 13 amino acids. V dropped 5 bases and J dropped 4 bases, with 11 bases sitting between them.

CDR3 amino acids: CSVENPGQEAFF. The CDR3 nucleotides read TGCAGCGTTGAAAATCCGGGACAGGAAGCTTTCTTT. The chain carries TRBV29-1 and TRBJ1-1, with 7 bases identical to TRBD1. Germline V gives CDR1 SQVTM, CDR2 ANQGSEA. Germline trimming cut 2 bases from V and 8 bases from J; bases unmatched to any gene: 5. The CDR3 extends over 12 amino acids.

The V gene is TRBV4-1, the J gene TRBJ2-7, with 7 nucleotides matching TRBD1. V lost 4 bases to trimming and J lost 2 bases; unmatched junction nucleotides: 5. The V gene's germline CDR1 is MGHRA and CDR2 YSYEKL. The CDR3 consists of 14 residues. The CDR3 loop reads CASSPRTGTYEQYF. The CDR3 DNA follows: TGCGCCAGCAGCCCCCGGACAGGAACCTACGAGCAGTACTTC.

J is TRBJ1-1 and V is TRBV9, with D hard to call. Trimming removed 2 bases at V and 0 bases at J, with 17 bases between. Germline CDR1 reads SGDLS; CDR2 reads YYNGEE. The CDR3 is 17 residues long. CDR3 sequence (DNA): TGTGCCAGCAGCGTTTCCCCCCGTCGAGCTATGAACACTGAAGCTTTCTTT. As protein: CASSVSPRRAMNTEAFF.

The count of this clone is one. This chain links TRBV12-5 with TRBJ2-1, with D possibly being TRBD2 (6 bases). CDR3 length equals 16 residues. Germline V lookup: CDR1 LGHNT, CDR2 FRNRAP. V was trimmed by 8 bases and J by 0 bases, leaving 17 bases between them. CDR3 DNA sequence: TGTGCTAGTAAGAGCCTAGACGGGAGCTCCTACAATGAGCAGTTCTTC. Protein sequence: CASKSLDGSSYNEQFF.

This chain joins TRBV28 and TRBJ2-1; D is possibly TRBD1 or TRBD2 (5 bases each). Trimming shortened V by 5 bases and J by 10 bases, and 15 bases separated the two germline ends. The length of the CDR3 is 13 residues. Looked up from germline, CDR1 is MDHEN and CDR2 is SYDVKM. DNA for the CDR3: TGTGCCAGCAGTCTAGGGACGGTCGGCGAGCAGTTCTTC. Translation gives CASSLGTVGEQFF.

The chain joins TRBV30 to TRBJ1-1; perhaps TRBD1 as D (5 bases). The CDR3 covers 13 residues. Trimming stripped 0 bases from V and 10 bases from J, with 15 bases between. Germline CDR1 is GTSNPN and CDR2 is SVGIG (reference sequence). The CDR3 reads CAWSVGPARGAFF. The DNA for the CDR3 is TGTGCCTGGAGTGTAGGTCCCGCAAGGGGAGCTTTCTTT.

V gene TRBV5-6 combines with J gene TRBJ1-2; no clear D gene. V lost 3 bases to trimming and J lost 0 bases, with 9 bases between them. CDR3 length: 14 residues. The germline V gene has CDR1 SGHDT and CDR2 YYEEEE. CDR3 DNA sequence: TGTGCCAGCAGCTCGTACCCCTCTAACTATGGCTACACCTTC. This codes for CASSSYPSNYGYTF. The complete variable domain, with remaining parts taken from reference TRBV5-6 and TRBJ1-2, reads DAGVTQSPTHLIKTRGQQVTLRCSPKSGHDTVSWYQQALGQGPQFIFQYYEEEERQRGNFPDRFSGHQFPNYSSELNVNALLLGDSALYLCASSSYPSNYGYTFGSGTRLTVV.

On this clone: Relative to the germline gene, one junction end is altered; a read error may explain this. CDR3 sequence reads: CASSTPVGERLF. Here the CDR3 DNA reads TGTGCCAGTAGTACGCCAGTGGGGGAGCGGCTTTTT. The chain couples TRBV19 to TRBJ1-4, with a tentative D call TRBD1 (5 bases). Germline CDR1 is LNHDA and CDR2 is SQIVND (reference sequence). CDR3 length equals 12 residues. Full variable domain (outside the CDR3, taken from reference TRBV19 and TRBJ1-4): DGGITQSPKYLFRKEGQNVTLSCEQNLNHDAMYWYRQDPGQGLRLIYYSQIVNDFQKGDIAEGYSVSREKKESFPLTVTSAQKNPTAFYLCASSTPVGERLFGSGTQLSVL.

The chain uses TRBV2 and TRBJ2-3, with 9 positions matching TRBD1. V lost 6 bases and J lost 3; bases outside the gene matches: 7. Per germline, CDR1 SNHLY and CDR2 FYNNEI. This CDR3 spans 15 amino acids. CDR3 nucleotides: TGTGCCAGCAGCCGTAGGGACAGGGAGACAGATACGCAGTATTTT. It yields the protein CASSRRDRETDTQYF.

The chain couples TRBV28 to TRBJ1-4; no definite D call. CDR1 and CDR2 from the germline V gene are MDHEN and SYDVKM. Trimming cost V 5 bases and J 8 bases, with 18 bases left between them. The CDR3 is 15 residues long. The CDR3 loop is CASSGEEARGEKLFF. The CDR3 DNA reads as TGTGCCAGCAGTGGGGAGGAGGCTAGAGGGGAAAAACTGTTTTTT.

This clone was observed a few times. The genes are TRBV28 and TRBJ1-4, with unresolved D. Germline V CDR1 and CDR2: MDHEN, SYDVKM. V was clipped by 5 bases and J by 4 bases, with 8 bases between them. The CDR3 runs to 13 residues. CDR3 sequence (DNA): TGTGCCAGCAGTAGGCAGATTAATGAAAAACTGTTTTTT. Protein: CASSRQINEKLFF.

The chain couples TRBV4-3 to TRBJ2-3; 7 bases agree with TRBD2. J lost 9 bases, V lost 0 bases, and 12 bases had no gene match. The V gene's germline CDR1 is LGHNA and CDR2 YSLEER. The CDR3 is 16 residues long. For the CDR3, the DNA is TGCGCCAGCAGCCAAGATATCGCTAGCGGAGTTAACACGCAGTATTTT. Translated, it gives CASSQDIASGVNTQYF.